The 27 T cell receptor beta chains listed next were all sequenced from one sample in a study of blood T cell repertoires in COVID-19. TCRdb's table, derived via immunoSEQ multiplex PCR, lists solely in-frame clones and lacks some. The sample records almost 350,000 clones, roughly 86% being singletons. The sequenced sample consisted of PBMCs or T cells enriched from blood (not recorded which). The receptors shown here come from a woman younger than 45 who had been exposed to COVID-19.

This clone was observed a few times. DNA for the CDR3: TGTGCCAGCAGCGGTAGCATCCGGGCCTCTGGAGGCTACGAGCAGTACTTC. Protein: CASSGSIRASGGYEQYF. The gene calls are TRBV11-2 and TRBJ2-7, with D perhaps matching TRBD2 (5 bases). V dropped 5 bases and J dropped 3 bases, with 23 bases sitting between them. CDR1 and CDR2 from the germline V gene are SGHAT and FQNNGV. The CDR3 contains 17 residues.

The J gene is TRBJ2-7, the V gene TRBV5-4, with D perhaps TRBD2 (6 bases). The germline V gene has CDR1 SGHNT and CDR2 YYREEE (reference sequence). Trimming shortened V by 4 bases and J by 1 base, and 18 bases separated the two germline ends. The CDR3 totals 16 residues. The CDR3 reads CASSTPMRGLSYEQYF. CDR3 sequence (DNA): TGTGCCAGCAGCACCCCAATGCGGGGTCTTTCCTACGAGCAGTACTTC.

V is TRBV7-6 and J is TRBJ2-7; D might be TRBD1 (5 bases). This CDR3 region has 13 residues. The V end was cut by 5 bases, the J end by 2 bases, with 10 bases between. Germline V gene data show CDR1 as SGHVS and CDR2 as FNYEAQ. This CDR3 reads CASSAQETYEQYF. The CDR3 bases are TGTGCCAGCAGCGCACAGGAGACCTACGAGCAGTACTTC.

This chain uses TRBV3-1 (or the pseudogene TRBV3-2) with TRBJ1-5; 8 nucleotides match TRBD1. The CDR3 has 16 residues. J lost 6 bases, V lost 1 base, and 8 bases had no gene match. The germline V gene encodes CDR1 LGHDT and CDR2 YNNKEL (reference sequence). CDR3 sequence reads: CASSQGLSQGAQPQHF. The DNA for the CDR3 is TGTGCCAGCAGCCAAGGGCTCTCTCAGGGGGCTCAGCCCCAGCATTTT.

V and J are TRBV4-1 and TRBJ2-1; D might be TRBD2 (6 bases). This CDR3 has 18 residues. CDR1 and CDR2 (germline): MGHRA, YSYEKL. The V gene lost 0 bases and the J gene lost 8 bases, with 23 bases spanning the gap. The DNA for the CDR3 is TGCGCCAGCAGCCAAGATATAGGACGGGAGTGGTTACTCGATGAGCAGTTCTTC. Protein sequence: CASSQDIGREWLLDEQFF.

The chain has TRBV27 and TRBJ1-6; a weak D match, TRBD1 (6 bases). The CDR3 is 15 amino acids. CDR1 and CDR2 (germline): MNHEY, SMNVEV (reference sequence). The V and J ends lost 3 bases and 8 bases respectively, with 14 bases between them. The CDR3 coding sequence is TGTGCCAGCAGTTTTAGTGTCAGGGGTTATTCACCCCTCCACTTT. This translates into CASSFSVRGYSPLHF.

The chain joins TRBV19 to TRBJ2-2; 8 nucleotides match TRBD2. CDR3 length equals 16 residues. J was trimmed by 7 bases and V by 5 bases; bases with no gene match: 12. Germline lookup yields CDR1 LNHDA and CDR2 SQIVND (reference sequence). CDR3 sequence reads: CASSDPQTSAHGELFF. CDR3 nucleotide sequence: TGTGCCAGTAGTGACCCCCAGACTAGCGCGCACGGGGAGCTGTTTTTT.

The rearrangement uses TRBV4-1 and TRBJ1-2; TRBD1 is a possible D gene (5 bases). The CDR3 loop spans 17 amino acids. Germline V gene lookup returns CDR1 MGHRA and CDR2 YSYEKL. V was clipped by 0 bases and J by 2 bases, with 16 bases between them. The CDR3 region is CASSQEWAGGRNYGYTF. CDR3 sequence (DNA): TGCGCCAGCAGCCAAGAGTGGGCGGGGGGACGGAACTATGGCTACACCTTC.

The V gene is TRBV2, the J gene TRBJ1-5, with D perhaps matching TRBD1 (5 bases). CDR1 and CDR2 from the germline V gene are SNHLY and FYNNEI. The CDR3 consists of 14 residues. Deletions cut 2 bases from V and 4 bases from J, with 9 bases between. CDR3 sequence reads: CASSEQGLNQPQHF. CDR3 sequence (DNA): TGTGCCAGCAGTGAACAGGGCCTGAATCAGCCCCAGCATTTT.

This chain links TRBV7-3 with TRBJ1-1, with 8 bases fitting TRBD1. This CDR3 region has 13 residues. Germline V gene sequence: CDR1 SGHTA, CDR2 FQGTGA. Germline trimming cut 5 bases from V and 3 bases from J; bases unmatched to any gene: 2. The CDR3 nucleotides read TGTGCCAGCAGCCCGGACAGGGACACTGAAGCTTTCTTT. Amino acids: CASSPDRDTEAFF.

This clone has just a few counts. The CDR3 region has the DNA TGTGCCGCGGAGGGGTCCGCGGGGGGGGCCTACGAGCAGTACTTC. Amino acids: CAAEGSAGGAYEQYF. The chain recombines TRBV28 with TRBJ2-7, with 9 nucleotides matching TRBD2. The germline gives CDR1 MDHEN, CDR2 SYDVKM. Germline trimming cut 11 bases from V and 2 bases from J; bases unmatched to any gene: 13. CDR3 length: 15 amino acids.

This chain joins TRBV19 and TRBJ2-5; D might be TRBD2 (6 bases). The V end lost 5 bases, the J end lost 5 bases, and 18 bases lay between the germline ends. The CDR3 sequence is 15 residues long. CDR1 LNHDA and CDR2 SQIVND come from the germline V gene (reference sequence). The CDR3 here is CASSGASVISETQYF. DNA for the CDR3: TGTGCCAGTAGTGGGGCTAGCGTGATCTCGGAGACCCAGTACTTC. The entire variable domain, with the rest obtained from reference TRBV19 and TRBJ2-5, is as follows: DGGITQSPKYLFRKEGQNVTLSCEQNLNHDAMYWYRQDPGQGLRLIYYSQIVNDFQKGDIAEGYSVSREKKESFPLTVTSAQKNPTAFYLCASSGASVISETQYFGPGTRLLVL.

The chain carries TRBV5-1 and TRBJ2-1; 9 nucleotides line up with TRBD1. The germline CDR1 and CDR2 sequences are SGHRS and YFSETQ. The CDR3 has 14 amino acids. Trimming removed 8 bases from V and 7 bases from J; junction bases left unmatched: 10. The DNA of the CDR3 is TGCGCCAGGGGAGACAGGGGGATCGAGAATGAGCAGTTCTTC. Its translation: CARGDRGIENEQFF.

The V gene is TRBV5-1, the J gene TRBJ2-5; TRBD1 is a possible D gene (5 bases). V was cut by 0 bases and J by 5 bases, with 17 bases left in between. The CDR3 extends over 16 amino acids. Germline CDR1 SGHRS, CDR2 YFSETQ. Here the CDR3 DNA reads TGCGCCAGCAGCTTGGAGGTGGCACTCCCAGGGGAGACCCAGTACTTC. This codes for CASSLEVALPGETQYF. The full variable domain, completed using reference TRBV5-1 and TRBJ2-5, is KAGVTQTPRYLIKTRGQQVTLSCSPISGHRSVSWYQQTPGQGLQFLFEYFSETQRNKGNFPGRFSGRQFSNSRSEMNVSTLELGDSALYLCASSLEVALPGETQYFGPGTRLLVL.

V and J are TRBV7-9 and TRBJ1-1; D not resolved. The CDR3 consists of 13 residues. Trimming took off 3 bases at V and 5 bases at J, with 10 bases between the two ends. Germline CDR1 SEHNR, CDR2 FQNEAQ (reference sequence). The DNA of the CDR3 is TGTGCCAGCAGCTTTCTAGGTTTGACTGAAGCTTTCTTT. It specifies CASSFLGLTEAFF.

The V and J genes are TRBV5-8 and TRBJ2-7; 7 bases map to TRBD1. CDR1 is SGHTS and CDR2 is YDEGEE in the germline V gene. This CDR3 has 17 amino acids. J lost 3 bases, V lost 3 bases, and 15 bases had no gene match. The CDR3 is CASSYPRDRSAIYEQYF. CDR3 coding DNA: TGTGCCAGCAGCTACCCTCGGGACAGATCTGCGATCTACGAGCAGTACTTC. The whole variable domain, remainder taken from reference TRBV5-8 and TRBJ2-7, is EAGVTQSPTHLIKTRGQQATLRCSPISGHTSVYWYQQALGLGLQFLLWYDEGEERNRGNFPPRFSGRQFPNYSSELNVNALELEDSALYLCASSYPRDRSAIYEQYFGPGTRLTVT.

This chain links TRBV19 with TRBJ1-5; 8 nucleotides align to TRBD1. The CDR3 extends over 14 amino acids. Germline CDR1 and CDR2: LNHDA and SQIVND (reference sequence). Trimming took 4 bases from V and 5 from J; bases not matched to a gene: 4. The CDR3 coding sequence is TGTGCCAGTAGTACCTCAGGGGGCTATCAGCCCCAGCATTTT. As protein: CASSTSGGYQPQHF. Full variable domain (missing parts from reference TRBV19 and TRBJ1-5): DGGITQSPKYLFRKEGQNVTLSCEQNLNHDAMYWYRQDPGQGLRLIYYSQIVNDFQKGDIAEGYSVSREKKESFPLTVTSAQKNPTAFYLCASSTSGGYQPQHFGDGTRLSIL.

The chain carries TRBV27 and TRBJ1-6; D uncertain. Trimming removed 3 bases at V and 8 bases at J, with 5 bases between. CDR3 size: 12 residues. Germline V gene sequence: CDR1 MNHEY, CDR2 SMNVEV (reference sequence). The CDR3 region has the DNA TGTGCCAGCAGTTTGCTACATTCACCCCTCCACTTT. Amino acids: CASSLLHSPLHF.

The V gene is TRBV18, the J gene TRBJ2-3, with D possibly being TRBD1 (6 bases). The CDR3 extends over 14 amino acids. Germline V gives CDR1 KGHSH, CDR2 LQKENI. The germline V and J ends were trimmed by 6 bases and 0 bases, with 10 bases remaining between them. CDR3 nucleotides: TGTGCCAGCTCCTCAGGGGTTAGCACAGATACGCAGTATTTT. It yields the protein CASSSGVSTDTQYF.

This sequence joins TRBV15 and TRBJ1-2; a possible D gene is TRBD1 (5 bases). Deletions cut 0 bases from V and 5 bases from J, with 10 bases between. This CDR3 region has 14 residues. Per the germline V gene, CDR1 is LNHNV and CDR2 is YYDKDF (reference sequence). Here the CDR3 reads CATSRDGGGYGYTF. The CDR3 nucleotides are TGTGCCACCAGCAGAGACGGTGGGGGGTATGGCTACACCTTC.

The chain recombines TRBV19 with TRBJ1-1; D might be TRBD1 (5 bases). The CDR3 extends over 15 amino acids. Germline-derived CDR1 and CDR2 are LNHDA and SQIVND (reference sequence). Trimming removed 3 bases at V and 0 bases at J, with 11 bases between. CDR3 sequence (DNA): TGTGCCAGTAGTATGTTAGGGGAGGTGAACACTGAAGCTTTCTTT. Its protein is CASSMLGEVNTEAFF.

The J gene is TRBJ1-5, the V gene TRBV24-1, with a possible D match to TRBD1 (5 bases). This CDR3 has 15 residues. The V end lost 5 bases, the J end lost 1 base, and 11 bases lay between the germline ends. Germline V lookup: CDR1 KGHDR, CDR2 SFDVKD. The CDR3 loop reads CATSAPGGSNQPQHF. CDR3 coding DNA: TGTGCCACCAGTGCCCCCGGGGGGAGCAATCAGCCCCAGCATTTT.

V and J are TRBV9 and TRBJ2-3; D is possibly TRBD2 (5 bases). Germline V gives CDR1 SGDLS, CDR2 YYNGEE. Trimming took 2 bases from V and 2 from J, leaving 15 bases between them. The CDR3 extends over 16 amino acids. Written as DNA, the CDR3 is TGTGCCAGCAGCGTGAGGCTAGCCGGAACCACAGATACGCAGTATTTT. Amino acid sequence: CASSVRLAGTTDTQYF.

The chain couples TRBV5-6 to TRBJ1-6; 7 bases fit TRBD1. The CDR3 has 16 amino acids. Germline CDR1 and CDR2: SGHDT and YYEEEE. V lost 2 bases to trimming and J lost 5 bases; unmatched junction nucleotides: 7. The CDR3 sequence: CASSFPTDRNNSPLHF. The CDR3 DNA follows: TGTGCCAGCAGCTTCCCCACGGACAGGAATAATTCACCCCTCCACTTT.

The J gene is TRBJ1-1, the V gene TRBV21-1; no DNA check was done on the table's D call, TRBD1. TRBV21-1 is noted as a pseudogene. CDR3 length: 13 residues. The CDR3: CASSKEEGARAFF. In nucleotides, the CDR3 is TGTGCCAGCAGCAAAGAAGAGGGGGCGAGGGCTTTCTTT.

The CDR3 DNA sequence: TGTGCCAGCAGCCGAACGGGAGGACAGGGGGGTCGCAATGAGCAGTTCTTC. It codes for CASSRTGGQGGRNEQFF. This chain connects TRBV3-1 (or the pseudogene TRBV3-2) to TRBJ2-1, with 10 positions matching TRBD1. V trimming: 4 bases; J trimming: 6 bases; junction bases outside the gene matches: 12. The CDR3 covers 17 residues. Germline values: CDR1 LGHDT, CDR2 YNNKEL (reference sequence).

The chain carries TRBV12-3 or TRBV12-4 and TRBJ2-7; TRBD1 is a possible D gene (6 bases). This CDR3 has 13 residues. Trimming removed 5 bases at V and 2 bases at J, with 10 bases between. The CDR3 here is CASSRTEAYEQYF. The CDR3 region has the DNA TGTGCCAGCAGTCGGACAGAAGCCTACGAGCAGTACTTC.